The present TCR beta chain was sequenced within a study of graft-versus-host responses after intestinal transplantation. The CDR3 runs 16 residues. The germline V gene has CDR1 SGDLS and CDR2 YYNGEE. Trimming took 0 bases from V and 1 from J, leaving 12 bases between them. The method was immunoSEQ multiplex PCR; TCRdb's version includes in-frame clones alone and lacks a portion of them. The data show over 85,000 clones, just over 90% seen once. Points on this clone: The antigen remains undetermined.

The J gene is TRBJ2-3, the V gene TRBV9, with a tentative D call TRBD1 (6 bases). This receptor was obtained from a human donor who received an intestinal transplant. Sequences were derived from unstimulated CD8+ T cells sorted from spleen or lymph node cells, sampled before intestinal transplant. As DNA, the CDR3 is TGTGCCAGCAGCGTAGTGGGCAGGGGTGGCACAGATACGCAGTATTTT. As protein: CASSVVGRGGTDTQYF.